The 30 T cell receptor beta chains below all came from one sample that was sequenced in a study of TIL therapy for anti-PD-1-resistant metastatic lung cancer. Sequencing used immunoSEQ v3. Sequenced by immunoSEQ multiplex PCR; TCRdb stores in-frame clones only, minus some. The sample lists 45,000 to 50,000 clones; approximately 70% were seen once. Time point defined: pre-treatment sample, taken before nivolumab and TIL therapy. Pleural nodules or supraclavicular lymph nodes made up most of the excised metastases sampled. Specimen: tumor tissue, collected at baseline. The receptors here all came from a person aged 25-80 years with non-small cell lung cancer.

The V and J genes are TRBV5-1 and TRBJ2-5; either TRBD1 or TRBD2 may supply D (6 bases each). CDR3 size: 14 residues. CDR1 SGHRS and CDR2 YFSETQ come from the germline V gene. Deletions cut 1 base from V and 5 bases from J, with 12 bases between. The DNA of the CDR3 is TGCGCCAGCAGCTTGAAGGGGGGATCGGAGACCCAGTACTTC. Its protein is CASSLKGGSETQYF.

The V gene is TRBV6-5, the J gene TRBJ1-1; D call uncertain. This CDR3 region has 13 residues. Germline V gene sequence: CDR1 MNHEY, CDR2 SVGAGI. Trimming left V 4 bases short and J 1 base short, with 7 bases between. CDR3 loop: CASSFGENTEAFF. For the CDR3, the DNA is TGTGCCAGCAGTTTTGGGGAGAACACTGAAGCTTTCTTT.

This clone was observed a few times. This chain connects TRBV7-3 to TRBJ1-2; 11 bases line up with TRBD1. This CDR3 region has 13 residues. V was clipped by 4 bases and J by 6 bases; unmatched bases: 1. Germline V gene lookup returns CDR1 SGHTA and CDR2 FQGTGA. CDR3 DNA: TGTGCCAGCAGCTCGGACAGGGGGCATGGCTACACCTTC. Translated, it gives CASSSDRGHGYTF.

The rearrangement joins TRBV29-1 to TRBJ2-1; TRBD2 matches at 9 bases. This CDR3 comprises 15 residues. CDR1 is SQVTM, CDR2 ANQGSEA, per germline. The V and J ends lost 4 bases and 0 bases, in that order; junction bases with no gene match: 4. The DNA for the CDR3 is TGCAGCGTTGTAGGTAGCGGGAGCTCCTACAATGAGCAGTTCTTC. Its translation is CSVVGSGSSYNEQFF.

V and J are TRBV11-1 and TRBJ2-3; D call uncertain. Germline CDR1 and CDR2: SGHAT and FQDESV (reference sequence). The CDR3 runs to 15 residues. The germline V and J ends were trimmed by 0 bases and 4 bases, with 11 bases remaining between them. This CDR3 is CASSLAWGRADTQYF. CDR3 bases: TGTGCCAGCAGCTTAGCATGGGGTCGGGCAGATACGCAGTATTTT. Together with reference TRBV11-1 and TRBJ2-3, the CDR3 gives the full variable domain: EAEVAQSPRYKITEKSQAVAFWCDPISGHATLYWYRQILGQGPELLVQFQDESVVDDSQLPKDRFSAERLKGVDSTLKIQPAELGDSAMYLCASSLAWGRADTQYFGPGTRLTVL.

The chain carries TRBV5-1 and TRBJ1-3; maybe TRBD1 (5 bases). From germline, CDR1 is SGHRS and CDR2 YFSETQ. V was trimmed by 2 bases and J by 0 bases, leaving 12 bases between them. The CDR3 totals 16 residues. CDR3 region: CASSFEGATSGNTIYF. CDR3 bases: TGCGCCAGCAGCTTCGAAGGGGCGACCTCTGGAAACACCATATATTTT.

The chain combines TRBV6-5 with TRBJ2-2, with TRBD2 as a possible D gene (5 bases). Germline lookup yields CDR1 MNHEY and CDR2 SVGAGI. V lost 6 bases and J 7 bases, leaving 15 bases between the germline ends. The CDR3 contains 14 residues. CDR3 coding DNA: TGTGCCAGCAGGGCCGGGGTAGGCGGCGGGGAGCTGTTTTTT. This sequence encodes CASRAGVGGGELFF.

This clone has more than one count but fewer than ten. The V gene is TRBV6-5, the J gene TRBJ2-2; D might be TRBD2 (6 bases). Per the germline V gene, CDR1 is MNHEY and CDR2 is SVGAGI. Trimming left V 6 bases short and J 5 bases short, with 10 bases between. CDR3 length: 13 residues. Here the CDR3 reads CASRGGATGELFF. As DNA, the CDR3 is TGTGCCAGCAGAGGCGGGGCGACCGGGGAGCTGTTTTTT.

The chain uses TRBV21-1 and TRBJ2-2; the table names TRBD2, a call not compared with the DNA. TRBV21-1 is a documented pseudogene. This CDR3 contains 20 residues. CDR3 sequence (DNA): TGTGCCAGCAGCAAAAGCGGGCGGCCCGAAAGACCCGGGTGTGCCGGGGAGCTGTTTTTT. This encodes CASSKSGRPERPGCAGELFF.

The CDR3 sequence: CASSLGTGGETQYF. DNA of the CDR3: TGTGCCAGCAGCTTAGGGACGGGAGGGGAGACCCAGTACTTC. The chain carries TRBV7-6 and TRBJ2-5; 8 nucleotides line up with TRBD2. The CDR3 is 14 residues long. Germline lookup yields CDR1 SGHVS and CDR2 FNYEAQ. V dropped 1 base and J dropped 5; count of bases not matched to a gene: 3.

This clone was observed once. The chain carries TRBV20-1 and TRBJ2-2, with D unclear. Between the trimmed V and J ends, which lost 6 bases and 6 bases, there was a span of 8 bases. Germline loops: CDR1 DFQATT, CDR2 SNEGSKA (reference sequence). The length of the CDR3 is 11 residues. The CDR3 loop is CSAPHSGELFF. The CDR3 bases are TGCAGTGCCCCCCATTCCGGGGAGCTGTTTTTT.

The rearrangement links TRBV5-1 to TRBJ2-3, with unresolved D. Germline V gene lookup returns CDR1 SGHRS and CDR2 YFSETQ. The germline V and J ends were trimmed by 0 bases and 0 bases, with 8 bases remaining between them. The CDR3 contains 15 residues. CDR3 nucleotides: TGCGCCAGCAGCTTGGATGGGCCCAGCACAGATACGCAGTATTTT. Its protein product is CASSLDGPSTDTQYF. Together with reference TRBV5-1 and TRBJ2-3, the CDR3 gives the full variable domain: KAGVTQTPRYLIKTRGQQVTLSCSPISGHRSVSWYQQTPGQGLQFLFEYFSETQRNKGNFPGRFSGRQFSNSRSEMNVSTLELGDSALYLCASSLDGPSTDTQYFGPGTRLTVL.

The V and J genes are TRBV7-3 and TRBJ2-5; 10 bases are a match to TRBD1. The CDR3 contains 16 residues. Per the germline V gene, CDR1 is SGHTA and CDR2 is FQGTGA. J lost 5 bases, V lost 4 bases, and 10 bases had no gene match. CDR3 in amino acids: CASSSALGTGDETQYF. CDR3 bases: TGTGCCAGCAGCTCAGCCCTCGGGACAGGGGATGAGACCCAGTACTTC.

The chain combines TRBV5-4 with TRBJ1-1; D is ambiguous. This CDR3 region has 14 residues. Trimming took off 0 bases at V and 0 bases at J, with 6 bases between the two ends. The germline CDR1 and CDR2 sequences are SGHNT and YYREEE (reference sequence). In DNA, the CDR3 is TGTGCCAGCAGCTTGGGGCGGCTGAACACTGAAGCTTTCTTT. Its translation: CASSLGRLNTEAFF.

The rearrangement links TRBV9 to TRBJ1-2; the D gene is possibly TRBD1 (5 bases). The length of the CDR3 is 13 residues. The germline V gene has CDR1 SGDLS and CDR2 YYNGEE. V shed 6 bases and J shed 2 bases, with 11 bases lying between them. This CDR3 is CASTRDGNYGYTF. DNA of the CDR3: TGTGCCAGCACCCGGGACGGCAACTATGGCTACACCTTC.

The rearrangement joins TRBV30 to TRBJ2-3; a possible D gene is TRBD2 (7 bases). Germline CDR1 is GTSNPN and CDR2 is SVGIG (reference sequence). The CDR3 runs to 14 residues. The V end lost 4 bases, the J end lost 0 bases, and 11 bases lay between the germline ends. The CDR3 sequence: CAWNRGASTDTQYF. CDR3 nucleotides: TGTGCCTGGAATCGGGGGGCAAGCACAGATACGCAGTATTTT.

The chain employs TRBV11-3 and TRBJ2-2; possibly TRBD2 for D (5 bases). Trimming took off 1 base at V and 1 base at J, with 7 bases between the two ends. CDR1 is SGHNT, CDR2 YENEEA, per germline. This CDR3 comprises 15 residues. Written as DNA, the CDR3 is TGTGCCAGCAGCTTAGCGGGGATGAACACCGGGGAGCTGTTTTTT. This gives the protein CASSLAGMNTGELFF.

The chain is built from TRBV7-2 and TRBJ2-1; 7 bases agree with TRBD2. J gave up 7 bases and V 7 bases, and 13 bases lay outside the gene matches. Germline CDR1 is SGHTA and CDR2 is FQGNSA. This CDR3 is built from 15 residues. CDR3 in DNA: TGTGCCAGCAAGTTCCCCTTGGGGGGGATTAATGAGCAGTTCTTC. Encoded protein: CASKFPLGGINEQFF. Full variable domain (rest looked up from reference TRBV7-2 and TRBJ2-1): GAGVSQSPSNKVTEKGKDVELRCDPISGHTALYWYRQSLGQGLEFLIYFQGNSAPDKSGLPSDRFSAERTGGSVSTLTIQRTQQEDSAVYLCASKFPLGGINEQFFGPGTRLTVL.

The CDR3: CASQKQGSKYEQYF. As DNA, the CDR3 is TGTGCCAGCCAAAAACAGGGAAGCAAGTACGAGCAGTACTTC. The rearrangement joins TRBV4-2 to TRBJ2-7; TRBD1 might be the D (6 bases). The length of the CDR3 is 14 residues. The V end was cut by 8 bases, the J end by 4 bases, with 18 bases between. Germline assignment: CDR1 LGHNA and CDR2 YNFKEQ.

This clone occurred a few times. Here the CDR3 reads CASSIAVAGGPGETQYF. In nucleotides, the CDR3 is TGTGCCAGTAGTATCGCAGTAGCGGGGGGGCCGGGGGAGACCCAGTACTTC. This chain links TRBV19 with TRBJ2-5; TRBD2 agrees at 11 bases. The CDR3 is 17 amino acids. J gave up 5 bases and V 3 bases, and 11 bases lay outside the gene matches. The germline gives CDR1 LNHDA, CDR2 SQIVND (reference sequence).

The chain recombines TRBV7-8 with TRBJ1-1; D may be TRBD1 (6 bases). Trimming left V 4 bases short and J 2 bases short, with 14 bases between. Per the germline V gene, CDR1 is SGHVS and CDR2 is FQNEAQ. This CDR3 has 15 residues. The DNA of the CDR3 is TGTGCCAGCAGCTCCCTAGGGGGGATAAACACTGAAGCTTTCTTT. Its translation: CASSSLGGINTEAFF. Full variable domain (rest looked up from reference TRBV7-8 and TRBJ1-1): GAGVSQSPRYKVAKRGQDVALRCDPISGHVSLFWYQQALGQGPEFLTYFQNEAQLDKSGLPSDRFFAERPEGSVSTLKIQRTQQEDSAVYLCASSSLGGINTEAFFGQGTRLTVV.

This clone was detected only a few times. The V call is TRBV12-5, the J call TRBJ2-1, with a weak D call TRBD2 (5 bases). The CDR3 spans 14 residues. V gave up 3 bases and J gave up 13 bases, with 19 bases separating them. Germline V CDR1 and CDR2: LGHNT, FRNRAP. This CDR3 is CASGFNTLGENQFF. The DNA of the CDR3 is TGTGCTAGTGGTTTTAACACCCTCGGGGAGAATCAGTTCTTC.

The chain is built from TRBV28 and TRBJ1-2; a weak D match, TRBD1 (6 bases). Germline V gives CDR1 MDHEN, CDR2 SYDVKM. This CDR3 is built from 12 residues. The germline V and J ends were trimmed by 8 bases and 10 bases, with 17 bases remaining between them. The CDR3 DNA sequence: TGTGCCAGCGAGACAGGTCCGTTAGTCTACACCTTC. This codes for CASETGPLVYTF.

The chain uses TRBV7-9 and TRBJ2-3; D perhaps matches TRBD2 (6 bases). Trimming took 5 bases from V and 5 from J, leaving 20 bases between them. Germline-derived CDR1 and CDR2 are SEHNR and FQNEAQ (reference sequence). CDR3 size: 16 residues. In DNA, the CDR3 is TGTGCCAGCAGCCCAACTGTCGGACTGGGGGGAGATACGCAGTATTTT. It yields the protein CASSPTVGLGGDTQYF.

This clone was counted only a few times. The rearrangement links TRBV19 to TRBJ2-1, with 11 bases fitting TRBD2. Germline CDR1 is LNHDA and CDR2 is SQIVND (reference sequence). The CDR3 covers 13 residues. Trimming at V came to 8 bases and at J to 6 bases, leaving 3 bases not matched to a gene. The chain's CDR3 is CASGGTSGNEQFF. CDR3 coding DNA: TGTGCCAGTGGGGGGACTAGCGGCAATGAGCAGTTCTTC.

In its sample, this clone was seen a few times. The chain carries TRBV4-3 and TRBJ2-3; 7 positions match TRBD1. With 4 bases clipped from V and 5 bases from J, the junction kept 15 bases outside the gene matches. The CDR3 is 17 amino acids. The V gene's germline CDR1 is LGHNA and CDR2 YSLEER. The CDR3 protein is CASSLTLLTGRGDTQYF. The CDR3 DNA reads TGCGCCAGCAGCCTCACCCTCCTGACAGGGCGAGGAGATACGCAGTATTTT.

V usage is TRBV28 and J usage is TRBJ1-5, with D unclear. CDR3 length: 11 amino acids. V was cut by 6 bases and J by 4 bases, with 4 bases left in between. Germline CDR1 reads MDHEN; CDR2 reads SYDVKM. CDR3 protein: CASSGNQPQHF. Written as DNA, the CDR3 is TGTGCCAGCAGCGGAAATCAGCCCCAGCATTTT.

The CDR3 region has the DNA TGCGCCAGCAGCCCCCCGGGGGTTACGGGCCATGAGCAGTTCTTC. Translating gives CASSPPGVTGHEQFF. The chain carries TRBV5-1 and TRBJ2-1, with a weak D call TRBD2 (6 bases). The CDR3 loop spans 15 amino acids. Germline-derived CDR1 and CDR2 are SGHRS and YFSETQ. V was pared by 4 bases and J by 8 bases, with 19 bases between.

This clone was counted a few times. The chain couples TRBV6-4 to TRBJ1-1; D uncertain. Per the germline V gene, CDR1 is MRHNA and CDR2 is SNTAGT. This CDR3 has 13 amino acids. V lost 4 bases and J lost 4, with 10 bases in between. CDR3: CASSAEVGTEAFF. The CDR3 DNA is TGTGCCAGCAGTGCCGAGGTAGGCACTGAAGCTTTCTTT.

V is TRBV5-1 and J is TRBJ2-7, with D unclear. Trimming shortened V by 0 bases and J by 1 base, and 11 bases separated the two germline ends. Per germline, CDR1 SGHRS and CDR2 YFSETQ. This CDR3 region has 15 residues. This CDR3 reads CASSLVSSGSYEQYF. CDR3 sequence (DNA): TGCGCCAGCAGCTTGGTGTCGTCAGGTTCCTACGAGCAGTACTTC.